One and the same sample provided the 12 T cell receptor beta chains below, sequenced in a study of T-cell memory formation after mild COVID-19. TCRdb ran MiXCR on the 5' RACE reads and lists one entry per CDR3 protein. The sample yields roughly 500,000 distinct CDR3 sequences, around 21% seen once. The sequencing sample was made of PBMCs or a T cell subset sorted from them (not recorded which). These receptors all come from an adult woman who had mild COVID-19 (a few samples of this study predate the infection). Cell type and time point are not known.

The chain joins TRBV18 to TRBJ2-1, with 7 bases identical to TRBD1. In germline, CDR1 is KGHSH, CDR2 LQKENI. J gave up 0 bases and V 2 bases, and 7 bases lay outside the gene matches. This CDR3 spans 17 amino acids. This chain's CDR3 is CASSPGLAGGSYNEQFF. CDR3 DNA: TGTGCCAGCTCACCAGGGTTGGCAGGGGGCTCCTACAATGAGCAGTTCTTC.

The gene calls are TRBV6-1 and TRBJ2-7, with 9 bases lining up with TRBD2. The CDR3 covers 14 residues. V trimming: 7 bases; J trimming: 0 bases; junction bases outside the gene matches: 4. Germline CDR1 reads MNHNS; CDR2 reads SASEGT. CDR3 sequence: CASTSGASSYEQYF. As DNA, the CDR3 is TGTGCCAGCACTAGCGGGGCCAGCTCCTACGAGCAGTACTTC.

This clonotype occurred a few times. The chain joins TRBV3-1 to TRBJ2-2, with D perhaps TRBD1 (5 bases). CDR3 size: 14 residues. The V and J ends lost 6 bases and 1 base respectively, with 9 bases between them. Germline V gene lookup returns CDR1 LGHDT and CDR2 YNNKEL (reference sequence). As DNA, the CDR3 is TGTGCCAGCAGGCGACAGCAGAACACCGGGGAGCTGTTTTTT. Protein: CASRRQQNTGELFF.

The gene calls are TRBV7-8 and TRBJ2-2; D is perhaps TRBD1 or TRBD2 (6 bases each). The CDR3 has 16 amino acids. Trimming removed 5 bases from V and 0 bases from J, with 13 bases in between. CDR1 is SGHVS, CDR2 FQNEAQ, per germline. CDR3 sequence (DNA): TGTGCCAGCAGCCCGAGTAGGGGGGCGAACACCGGGGAGCTGTTTTTT. Protein sequence: CASSPSRGANTGELFF.

This clonotype was observed a few times. This rearrangement joins TRBV7-9 to TRBJ1-1; D is possibly TRBD1 (5 bases). Germline V lookup: CDR1 SEHNR, CDR2 FQNEAQ (reference sequence). The length of the CDR3 is 15 residues. V gave up 5 bases and J gave up 0 bases, with 13 bases separating them. CDR3 sequence (DNA): TGTGCCAGCAGCACCCCGGCAGGGCTGAACACTGAAGCTTTCTTT. Translating gives CASSTPAGLNTEAFF.

In its sample, this clonotype was seen a few times. The chain links TRBV6-5 to TRBJ1-2; the match to TRBD1 covers 10 bases. V lost 8 bases and J lost 2; bases outside the gene matches: 2. In germline, CDR1 is MNHEY, CDR2 SVGAGI. The CDR3 loop spans 13 amino acids. The CDR3 coding sequence is TGTGCCAGCGGACAGGGGGGGAACTATGGCTACACCTTC. Its translation is CASGQGGNYGYTF.

The table lists this clonotype with a few counts. This sequence joins TRBV20-1 and TRBJ2-6; no firm D call. V was pared by 3 bases and J by 3 bases, with 9 bases between. The CDR3 extends over 14 amino acids. Germline lookup yields CDR1 DFQATT and CDR2 SNEGSKA (reference sequence). CDR3 in DNA: TGCAGTGCTAGGGAAGGGAATGGGGCCAACGTCCTGACTTTC. Translated: CSAREGNGANVLTF.

This clonotype was observed a few times. The chain combines TRBV27 with TRBJ1-2, with TRBD1 matching 8 bases. Trimming cost V 6 bases and J 5 bases; bases outside gene matches: 5. Per the germline V gene, CDR1 is MNHEY and CDR2 is SMNVEV (reference sequence). CDR3 length: 13 residues. The CDR3 nucleotides are TGTGCCAGCAGGGCAGGGGGCTCATATGGCTACACCTTC. Encoded protein: CASRAGGSYGYTF.

The V gene is TRBV12-3 or TRBV12-4, the J gene TRBJ2-5, with 7 bases fitting TRBD1. The CDR3 runs 16 residues. V lost 5 bases and J lost 2; bases outside the gene matches: 11. The CDR3 DNA sequence: TGTGCCAGCAGTCCCCGACAGGGTAAGGGGCAAGAGACCCAGTACTTC. Protein: CASSPRQGKGQETQYF.

Only a few counts were recorded for this clonotype. The chain uses TRBV5-1 and TRBJ2-1, with D possibly matching TRBD1 (6 bases). Germline CDR1 is SGHRS and CDR2 is YFSETQ. The V gene lost 5 bases and the J gene lost 9 bases, with 15 bases spanning the gap. The CDR3 spans 13 residues. Here the CDR3 DNA reads TGCGCCAGCAGACGTACAGGGCAGGGTGAGCAGTTCTTC. It yields the protein CASRRTGQGEQFF.

In this sample, this clonotype turned up a few times. This rearrangement joins TRBV10-3 to TRBJ2-3, with D possibly TRBD2 on 5 matching bases. The CDR3 covers 12 residues. V was clipped by 10 bases and J by 2 bases, with 10 bases between them. Germline CDR1 and CDR2: ENHRY and SYGVKD. The CDR3 region is CASAGNTDTQYF. As DNA, the CDR3 is TGTGCCAGCGCCGGGAACACAGATACGCAGTATTTT.

The chain joins TRBV12-3 or TRBV12-4 to TRBJ2-5; D is possibly TRBD1 (5 bases). V was pared by 3 bases and J by 2 bases, with 10 bases between. This CDR3 comprises 14 residues. The CDR3 nucleotides are TGTGCCAGCAGTTTGTCCCGACAGCAAGAGACCCAGTACTTC. It codes for CASSLSRQQETQYF.